The rows below give T cell receptor beta chains drawn from one sample of a study of CD8+CD57+ T cells in acquired aplastic anemia. TCRdb reprocessed the reads with MiXCR, giving one entry per CDR3 protein. This sample has approximately 200,000 distinct CDR3 sequences; roughly 50% occur once, and the top ten carry roughly 21%. The material sequenced was sorted CD4+, CD8+, or CD8+CD57+ T cells (not recorded which) from PBMCs. The receptors derive from a human donor with aplastic anemia. The CDR3 runs from the conserved cysteine through the conserved F or W. Each record gives: J gene, V gene, CDR3 protein.

j_call: TRBJ2-7; v_call: TRBV5-4; cdr3_aa: CASSWGTYGAAGEQYF
j_call: TRBJ2-3; v_call: TRBV6-5; cdr3_aa: CASSYYGGSDTQYF
j_call: -; v_call: TRBV5-5; cdr3_aa: CASSQTLGGFGYNEQYF
j_call: -; v_call: TRBV5-1; cdr3_aa: CASSSRGDLETQYF
j_call: TRBJ1-2; v_call: TRBV6-1; cdr3_aa: CASRLQGGNGYTF
j_call: TRBJ1-1; v_call: TRBV24-1; cdr3_aa: CATSAQGFRNTEAFF
j_call: TRBJ2-6; v_call: TRBV7-3; cdr3_aa: CASRMSSGANVLTF
j_call: TRBJ2-2; v_call: TRBV27; cdr3_aa: CASQERGTGELFF
j_call: TRBJ1-2; v_call: TRBV20-1; cdr3_aa: CSAREELAAYGYTF
j_call: TRBJ1-6; v_call: TRBV20-1; cdr3_aa: CSARDDWGSPLHF
j_call: TRBJ2-7; v_call: TRBV7-2; cdr3_aa: CASSDGTGWNQPQYF
j_call: TRBJ2-5; v_call: TRBV7-9; cdr3_aa: CASSYVGTGSQYF
j_call: TRBJ1-1; v_call: TRBV19; cdr3_aa: CASSIGQGSMNTEAFF
j_call: TRBJ2-1; v_call: TRBV5-1; cdr3_aa: CASSSVPYNEQFF
j_call: TRBJ1-6; v_call: TRBV3-1; cdr3_aa: CASSFYRGDSPLHF
j_call: TRBJ1-3; v_call: TRBV2; cdr3_aa: CASSERTSGNTIYF
j_call: TRBJ1-6; v_call: TRBV7-8; cdr3_aa: CASSSRDANSPLHF
j_call: TRBJ1-3; v_call: TRBV11-2; cdr3_aa: CASSAGTYSGNTIYF
j_call: TRBJ2-3; v_call: TRBV6-5; cdr3_aa: CASSYIRGRSTDTQYF
j_call: TRBJ2-7; v_call: TRBV28; cdr3_aa: CASSPGQGANEQYF
j_call: TRBJ1-1; v_call: TRBV6-6; cdr3_aa: CASSDRDSSGAFF
j_call: TRBJ2-7; v_call: TRBV5-1; cdr3_aa: CASSLEGFRGGEQYF
j_call: TRBJ1-2; v_call: TRBV6-1; cdr3_aa: CASSEIGTVNYGYTF
j_call: TRBJ2-6; v_call: TRBV5-5; cdr3_aa: CASSQFQAGANVLTF
j_call: TRBJ1-3; v_call: TRBV11-2; cdr3_aa: CASTSRLAGGLETIYF
j_call: TRBJ1-6; v_call: TRBV19; cdr3_aa: CASSIEAQRALHF
j_call: TRBJ1-3; v_call: TRBV19; cdr3_aa: CASSMSISGNTIYF
j_call: TRBJ2-1; v_call: TRBV10-3; cdr3_aa: CAISDQGHLDSYNEQFF
j_call: TRBJ2-7; v_call: TRBV6-5; cdr3_aa: CASSSGAVGSREQYF
j_call: TRBJ2-2; v_call: TRBV7-8; cdr3_aa: CASSLAGPDTGELFF
j_call: TRBJ2-7; v_call: TRBV7-9; cdr3_aa: CASSLDRDEQYF
j_call: TRBJ2-5; v_call: TRBV20-1; cdr3_aa: CSAREGQGQETQYF
j_call: TRBJ1-2; v_call: TRBV7-2; cdr3_aa: CASSLWDSYGYTF
j_call: TRBJ1-2; v_call: TRBV11-2; cdr3_aa: CASSLAGGANYGYTF
j_call: TRBJ1-6; v_call: TRBV15; cdr3_aa: CATSRDGVVPLHF
j_call: TRBJ1-5; v_call: TRBV12-3/TRBV12-4; cdr3_aa: CASSRQRSNQPQHF
j_call: TRBJ1-5; v_call: TRBV5-1; cdr3_aa: CASSLAGQAQQPQHF
j_call: TRBJ1-6; v_call: TRBV6-5; cdr3_aa: CASNGAGGSNSPLHF
j_call: TRBJ1-4; v_call: TRBV5-1; cdr3_aa: CASSLHLSGQGSTNEKLFF
j_call: TRBJ1-6; v_call: TRBV19; cdr3_aa: CASSHTSSYNSPLHF
j_call: TRBJ1-2; v_call: TRBV24-1; cdr3_aa: CATSDYRQAYGYTF
j_call: TRBJ1-5; v_call: TRBV19; cdr3_aa: CASNYDSNQPQHF
j_call: TRBJ1-1; v_call: TRBV7-9; cdr3_aa: CASSLFSGNTEAFF
j_call: TRBJ2-2; v_call: TRBV2; cdr3_aa: CASSGQGFGELFF
j_call: TRBJ2-1; v_call: TRBV9; cdr3_aa: CASSVALRDAGDEQFF
j_call: TRBJ2-1; v_call: TRBV29-1; cdr3_aa: CSVENPDLRGGFF
j_call: TRBJ1-2; v_call: TRBV18; cdr3_aa: CASSQGSDYGYTF
j_call: TRBJ1-4; v_call: TRBV5-1; cdr3_aa: CASSLAGQGGEKLVF